This T cell receptor beta chain emerged from a study of technical replicates of blood from a few donors. Germline assignment: CDR1 SGHTA and CDR2 FQGNSA. CDR3 length: 13 amino acids. V was trimmed by 2 bases and J by 1 base, leaving 6 bases between them. Sequenced by immunoSEQ multiplex PCR; TCRdb stores in-frame clones only, minus some. The table records tens of thousands of clones, about 90% of them present only once. The receptor comes from a human donor in good health. The chain combines TRBV7-2 with TRBJ2-7; D remains unclear. The material sequenced was T cells isolated from PBMCs. The CDR3 protein is CASSLSGSYEQYF. CDR3 nucleotides: TGTGCCAGCAGCTTATCAGGATCCTACGAGCAGTACTTC.